The 25 T cell receptor beta chains listed next were all sequenced from one sample in a study. TCRdb passed the 5' RACE reads through MiXCR, listing each CDR3 protein once. The profile shows around 55,000 distinct CDR3 sequences, around 20% of them singletons. Treg sorting used a CD4+CD25+CD127-/low gate. The specimen sequenced was tumor-infiltrating Tregs sorted from the breast tumor. These receptors were taken from a female donor with breast cancer.

This clonotype was recorded a few times. The rearrangement joins TRBV28 to TRBJ2-5; 9 bases align to TRBD1. The CDR3 is 13 residues long. Germline V gene sequence: CDR1 MDHEN, CDR2 SYDVKM. After removal of 5 bases from V and 4 bases from J, the junction contained 2 bases not matched to a gene. The CDR3 loop reads CASSGTGRETQYF. DNA of the CDR3: TGTGCCAGCAGTGGGACAGGGCGAGAGACCCAGTACTTC. The full variable domain, completed using reference TRBV28 and TRBJ2-5, is DVKVTQSSRYLVKRTGEKVFLECVQDMDHENMFWYRQDPGLGLRLIYFSYDVKMKEKGDIPEGYSVSREKKERFSLILESASTNQTSMYLCASSGTGRETQYFGPGTRLLVL.

There are many counts of this clonotype. V is TRBV7-9 and J is TRBJ2-2, with a possible D match to TRBD2 (5 bases). Germline CDR1 and CDR2: SEHNR and FQNEAQ (reference sequence). Trimming stripped 1 base from V and 4 bases from J, with 16 bases between. CDR3 size: 17 residues. The CDR3 is CASSLGPGIVTTGELFF. CDR3 nucleotides: TGTGCCAGCAGCTTAGGTCCGGGGATCGTAACCACCGGGGAGCTGTTTTTT. The whole variable domain, remainder taken from reference TRBV7-9 and TRBJ2-2, is DTGVSQNPRHKITKRGQNVTFRCDPISEHNRLYWYRQTLGQGPEFLTYFQNEAQLEKSRLLSDRFSAERPKGSFSTLEIQRTEQGDSAMYLCASSLGPGIVTTGELFFGEGSRLTVL.

By share, this clonotype ranks as medium-sized. The chain is built from TRBV5-1 and TRBJ2-7; TRBD2 might be the D (5 bases). CDR1 SGHRS and CDR2 YFSETQ come from the germline V gene. Trimming left V 2 bases short and J 2 bases short, with 14 bases between. The CDR3 covers 15 residues. CDR3 sequence: CASSFTFSAAYEQYF. CDR3 coding DNA: TGCGCCAGCAGCTTTACTTTTTCAGCGGCCTACGAGCAGTACTTC. Using reference TRBV5-1 and TRBJ2-7 for the parts outside the CDR3, the full variable domain is KAGVTQTPRYLIKTRGQQVTLSCSPISGHRSVSWYQQTPGQGLQFLFEYFSETQRNKGNFPGRFSGRQFSNSRSEMNVSTLELGDSALYLCASSFTFSAAYEQYFGPGTRLTVT.

This clonotype showed up just a few times. The chain carries TRBV6-6 and TRBJ1-5, with D possibly matching TRBD1 (5 bases). V was trimmed by 10 bases and J by 9 bases, leaving 19 bases between them. The germline V gene has CDR1 MNHNY and CDR2 SVGAGI (reference sequence). The CDR3 covers 13 residues. The CDR3 sequence: CATRDLSGMPQHF. The CDR3 coding sequence is TGTGCCACCAGGGACCTTAGTGGGATGCCCCAGCATTTT.

A word on this clonotype: Just one base apart from a much larger clone, this may be a read error. The rearrangement links TRBV29-1 to TRBJ2-5; 7 bases map to TRBD1. Germline assignment: CDR1 SQVTM and CDR2 ANQGSEA. With 5 bases clipped from V and 4 bases from J, the junction kept 7 bases outside the gene matches. This CDR3 has 13 residues. CDR3 bases: TGCAGCGTTCGGGACAGTACACGAGAGACCCAGTACTTC. This sequence encodes CSVRDSTRETQYF.

This chain uses TRBV5-1 with TRBJ2-3; D is uncertain. Trimming shortened V by 0 bases and J by 6 bases, and 14 bases separated the two germline ends. The CDR3 contains 15 residues. Germline V gene sequence: CDR1 SGHRS, CDR2 YFSETQ. DNA of the CDR3: TGCGCCAGCAGCTTGGGCAGTGGCTCCCTGGATACGCAGTATTTT. Its protein product is CASSLGSGSLDTQYF.

CDR3 in DNA: TGTGCCAGCAGCTCTTTTCGGGGCCTTGAAGCTTTCTTT. This sequence encodes CASSSFRGLEAFF. The chain has TRBV11-3 and TRBJ1-1; tentatively, D is TRBD1 (5 bases). Germline V CDR1 and CDR2: SGHNT, YENEEA. The V and J ends lost 4 bases and 7 bases respectively, with 13 bases between them. The CDR3 is made up of 13 amino acids.

J is TRBJ2-1 and V is TRBV20-1; D is perhaps TRBD2 (5 bases). Germline loops: CDR1 DFQATT, CDR2 SNEGSKA (reference sequence). CDR3 size: 11 residues. Trimming left V 6 bases short and J 10 bases short, with 13 bases between. The CDR3 here is CSAFSVGEQFF. In DNA, the CDR3 is TGCAGTGCCTTTAGCGTTGGGGAGCAGTTCTTC.

By frequency in the sample, this clonotype is medium-sized. The chain recombines TRBV4-1 with TRBJ1-2; D unclear. V was trimmed by 1 base and J by 3 bases, leaving 9 bases between them. The CDR3 covers 14 residues. CDR1 and CDR2 from the germline V gene are MGHRA and YSYEKL. The CDR3, as DNA: TGCGCCAGCAGCCAAGTAGCGGGTTACTATGGCTACACCTTC. This encodes CASSQVAGYYGYTF.

The sample holds a few counts of this clonotype. The V and J genes are TRBV7-9 and TRBJ1-4; D perhaps matches TRBD1 (6 bases). V shed 5 bases and J shed 6 bases, with 22 bases lying between them. The CDR3 totals 17 residues. Looked up from germline, CDR1 is SEHNR and CDR2 is FQNEAQ (reference sequence). CDR3 sequence: CASSTPDRLLRHEKLFF. The CDR3 nucleotides read TGTGCCAGCAGCACACCCGACAGGTTGTTGAGGCATGAAAAACTGTTTTTT.

In its sample, this clonotype was seen a few times. J is TRBJ2-5 and V is TRBV21-1; the D call in the table, TRBD2, was not verified against the DNA. TRBV21-1 is noted as a pseudogene. The CDR3 contains 15 residues. The CDR3 nucleotides read TGTGCCAGCAGTCGCTTTAGCGGCCCCCAAGAGACCCAGTACTTC. Protein product: CASSRFSGPQETQYF.

This clonotype was detected a few times. CDR3 nucleotides: TGTGCCAGCAGTTTGAATGGCTACACCTTC. This sequence encodes CASSLNGYTF. The V call is TRBV12-3 or TRBV12-4, the J call TRBJ1-2; no firm D call. This CDR3 has 10 residues. Trimming took 3 bases from V and 6 from J, leaving 2 bases between them.

The table lists this clonotype with a few counts. The chain recombines TRBV12-3 or TRBV12-4 with TRBJ1-1; D is uncertain. V lost 5 bases and J 3 bases, leaving 7 bases between the germline ends. This CDR3 has 12 residues. In DNA, the CDR3 is TGTGCCAGCAGTCTTGCAGACACTGAAGCTTTCTTT. Translating it yields CASSLADTEAFF.

This clonotype was observed a few times. The genes are TRBV7-2 and TRBJ2-1; unclear D gene. The germline V and J ends were trimmed by 4 bases and 9 bases, with 10 bases remaining between them. This CDR3 spans 12 amino acids. The germline CDR1 and CDR2 sequences are SGHTA and FQGNSA. CDR3: CASSYLGLEQFF. CDR3 in DNA: TGTGCCAGCAGCTACCTAGGGCTTGAGCAGTTCTTC.

This clonotype has only a few counts. Since no conserved phenylalanine or tryptophan closes the CDR3, a read error is the likely cause. V and J are TRBV5-1 and TRBJ2-5, with 7 nucleotides matching TRBD1. Germline trimming cut 0 bases from V and 2 bases from J; bases unmatched to any gene: 13. Germline loops: CDR1 SGHRS, CDR2 YFSETQ. The CDR3 has 18 amino acids. CDR3 loop: CASSLGDSRLHDQETQYS. The CDR3 bases are TGCGCCAGCAGCTTGGGGGACAGCCGACTCCATGATCAAGAGACCCAGTACTCC.

This clonotype was found a few times. This chain uses TRBV7-7 with TRBJ2-5; tentatively, D is TRBD2 (6 bases). Trimming removed 1 base from V and 7 bases from J, with 10 bases in between. Looked up from germline, CDR1 is SSHAT and CDR2 is FNYEAQ (reference sequence). The CDR3 covers 13 residues. In DNA form, the CDR3 reads TGTGCCAGCAGCTTAGGACCCGGGGGGACCCAGTACTTC. Its protein is CASSLGPGGTQYF.

In its sample, this clonotype was seen a few times. At one end the junction does not follow the germline gene, possibly because of a read error. This chain links TRBV5-5 with TRBJ2-5, with a weak D call TRBD2 (5 bases). The CDR3 extends over 11 amino acids. In germline, CDR1 is SGHKS, CDR2 YYEKEE (reference sequence). Here the CDR3 reads CASSLMEVLDF. The CDR3 bases are TGTGCCAGCAGCTTGATGGAGGTTTTGGACTTC.

This clonotype showed up many times. The chain links TRBV7-9 to TRBJ1-3; no clear D. Per germline, CDR1 SEHNR and CDR2 FQNEAQ (reference sequence). V lost 5 bases to trimming and J lost 8 bases, with 13 bases between them. This CDR3 has 13 residues. Here the CDR3 reads CASSRRATDTIYF. CDR3 nucleotides: TGTGCCAGCAGCCGCCGGGCTACGGACACCATATATTTT.

This clonotype was observed at least ten times. The gene calls are TRBV30 and TRBJ2-1, with 7 bases identical to TRBD2. The V gene's germline CDR1 is GTSNPN and CDR2 SVGIG (reference sequence). The CDR3 spans 15 residues. V shed 2 bases, J shed 0 bases, and the junction held 4 bases outside the gene matches. Written as DNA, the CDR3 is TGTGCCTGGAGTAGGCTAGCGGCCTCCTACAATGAGCAGTTCTTC. Encoded protein: CAWSRLAASYNEQFF. The complete variable domain, with remaining parts taken from reference TRBV30 and TRBJ2-1, reads SQTIHQWPATLVQPVGSPLSLECTVEGTSNPNLYWYRQAAGRGLQLLFYSVGIGQISSEVPQNLSASRPQDRQFILSSKKLLLSDSGFYLCAWSRLAASYNEQFFGPGTRLTVL.

The chain links TRBV20-1 to TRBJ1-4; D perhaps matches TRBD1 (6 bases). The CDR3 runs 14 residues. The germline V gene encodes CDR1 DFQATT and CDR2 SNEGSKA (reference sequence). Trimming stripped 3 bases from V and 4 bases from J, with 12 bases between. The CDR3 reads CSASLGGLNEKLFF. The CDR3 DNA sequence: TGCAGTGCTAGTCTGGGGGGGCTTAATGAAAAACTGTTTTTT.

There are many counts of this clonotype. This chain uses TRBV27 with TRBJ1-2; TRBD1 aligns across 9 bases. The CDR3 consists of 13 residues. Germline assignment: CDR1 MNHEY and CDR2 SMNVEV (reference sequence). V gave up 4 bases and J gave up 7 bases; unmatched junction bases: 4. In DNA, the CDR3 is TGTGCCAGCAGTTCTACAGGGGGCTTTGGCTACACCTTC. This translates into CASSSTGGFGYTF.

This clonotype was seen at least ten times. The chain couples TRBV7-2 to TRBJ2-3, with D hard to call. This CDR3 region has 14 residues. The V end lost 2 bases, the J end lost 0 bases, and 6 bases lay between the germline ends. Per the germline V gene, CDR1 is SGHTA and CDR2 is FQGNSA. The DNA of the CDR3 is TGTGCCAGCAGCTTATACGCTAGCACAGATACGCAGTATTTT. This encodes CASSLYASTDTQYF.

This clonotype was seen ten or more times. Since no conserved phenylalanine or tryptophan closes the CDR3, a read error is the likely cause. The limits of the CDR3 on the DNA are not certain, so only TCRdb's listed CDR3 is given. The chain uses TRBV2 and TRBJ1-6; TRBD1 is the table's D call, not checked against the DNA. The CDR3 comprises 12 residues, both ends counted. Germline CDR1 and CDR2: SNHLY and FYNNEI. CDR3 amino acids: CASNRAGFTPNL.

The chain uses TRBV28 and TRBJ2-3, with D tentatively TRBD1 (5 bases). The V gene lost 6 bases and the J gene lost 6 bases, with 13 bases spanning the gap. CDR1 and CDR2 from the germline V gene are MDHEN and SYDVKM. This CDR3 has 13 residues. The CDR3, as DNA: TGTGCCAGCAGAAACCCAGGGATCGATACGCAGTATTTT. Translated, it gives CASRNPGIDTQYF.

This sequence joins TRBV5-1 and TRBJ2-7; 8 bases map to TRBD2. CDR1 is SGHRS, CDR2 YFSETQ, per germline. The V and J ends lost 8 bases and 4 bases, in that order; junction bases with no gene match: 11. This CDR3 comprises 14 residues. The CDR3 sequence: CASTTAGGPYEQYF. CDR3 sequence (DNA): TGCGCCAGTACCACTGCGGGGGGCCCTTACGAGCAGTACTTC.